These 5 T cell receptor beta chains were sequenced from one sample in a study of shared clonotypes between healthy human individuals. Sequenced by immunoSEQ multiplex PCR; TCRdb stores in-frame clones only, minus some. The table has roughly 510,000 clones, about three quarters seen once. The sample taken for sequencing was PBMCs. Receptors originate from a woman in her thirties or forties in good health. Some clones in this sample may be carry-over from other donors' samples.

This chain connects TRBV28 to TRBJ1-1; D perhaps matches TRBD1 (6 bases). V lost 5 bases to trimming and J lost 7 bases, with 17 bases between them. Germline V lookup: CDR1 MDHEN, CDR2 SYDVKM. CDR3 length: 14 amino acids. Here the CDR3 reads CASSLVRTDLEAFF. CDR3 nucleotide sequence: TGTGCCAGCAGTCTGGTCAGGACAGACCTTGAAGCTTTCTTT.

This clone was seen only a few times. In DNA, the CDR3 is TGTGCCAGCAGGGGGGACCCGCAATCCGGGGAGCTGTTTTTT. Protein sequence: CASRGDPQSGELFF. This chain uses TRBV6-5 with TRBJ2-2, with D perhaps given as TRBD1 or TRBD2 (5 bases each). The CDR3 is 14 amino acids. The germline V gene encodes CDR1 MNHEY and CDR2 SVGAGI. V lost 6 bases to trimming and J lost 6 bases, with 14 bases between them.

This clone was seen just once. CDR3 region: CASSLAYEVTDTQYF. The CDR3 DNA sequence: TGTGCCAGCAGTTTAGCCTACGAGGTCACAGATACGCAGTATTTT. The V and J genes are TRBV27 and TRBJ2-3, with D uncertain. The CDR3 extends over 15 amino acids. V was pared by 2 bases and J by 2 bases, with 11 bases between. Germline CDR1 and CDR2: MNHEY and SMNVEV (reference sequence).

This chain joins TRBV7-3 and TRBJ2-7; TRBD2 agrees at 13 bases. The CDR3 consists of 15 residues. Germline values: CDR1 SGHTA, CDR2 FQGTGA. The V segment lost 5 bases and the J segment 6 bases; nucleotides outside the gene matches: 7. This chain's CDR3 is CASSPGLAGVREQYF. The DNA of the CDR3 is TGTGCCAGCAGCCCCGGACTAGCGGGAGTTCGCGAGCAGTACTTC. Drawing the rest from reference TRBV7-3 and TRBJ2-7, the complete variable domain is GAGVSQTPSNKVTEKGKYVELRCDPISGHTALYWYRQSLGQGPEFLIYFQGTGAADDSGLPNDRFFAVRPEGSVSTLKIQRTERGDSAVYLCASSPGLAGVREQYFGPGTRLTVT.

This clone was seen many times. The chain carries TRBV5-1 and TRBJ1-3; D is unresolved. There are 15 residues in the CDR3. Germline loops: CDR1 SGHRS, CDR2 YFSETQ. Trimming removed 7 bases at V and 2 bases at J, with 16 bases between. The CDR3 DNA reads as TGCGCCAGCGGAGACACTAGTGGAGCTGGAAACACCATATATTTT. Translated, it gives CASGDTSGAGNTIYF.